Reported below is one T cell receptor beta chain. The antigen it binds to is not known. Base-call qualities are not available, and no considerably larger clone is one nucleotide away. The sample comes from a study of T cell changes during pregnancy in multiple sclerosis (dated by TCRdb to between 2018 and 2021). At the level of the whole study: The study looked at changes in the T cell repertoire across pregnancy in women with multiple sclerosis.

V and J lose 7 bases and 1 base, and a span of 19 bases separates them. Reading the germline V gene (reference sequence) gives CDR1 LNHDA and CDR2 SQIVND. The cysteine opens and the phenylalanine closes a CDR3 of 16 amino acids. The CDR3 DNA has 48 bases and is translated from base 1. Receptors were amplified or captured by the immunoSEQ multiplex PCR assay. Sourced from immuneACCESS, this table was stored by TCRdb with only in-frame sequences that have V and J called. A share of the clones is absent; for the studies checked, an unresolved V gene accounts for under half, and the remainder has no known explanation. The sample table holds 50,000 to 65,000 clones, of which approximately 91% were seen once. The top ten constitute 1.7% of the sample.

Here the chain combines TRBV19 and TRBJ1-1; TRBD1 is a weak D gene call, 6 bases matching. The sample in question was peripheral blood, obtained in the first trimester of pregnancy. The TCR sequence derives from a female donor with multiple sclerosis, enrolled in a pregnancy study. The CDR3 protein is CASTRARGYENTEAFF. The bases read TGTGCCAGTACCAGGGCCAGGGGATACGAGAACACTGAAGCTTTCTTT.